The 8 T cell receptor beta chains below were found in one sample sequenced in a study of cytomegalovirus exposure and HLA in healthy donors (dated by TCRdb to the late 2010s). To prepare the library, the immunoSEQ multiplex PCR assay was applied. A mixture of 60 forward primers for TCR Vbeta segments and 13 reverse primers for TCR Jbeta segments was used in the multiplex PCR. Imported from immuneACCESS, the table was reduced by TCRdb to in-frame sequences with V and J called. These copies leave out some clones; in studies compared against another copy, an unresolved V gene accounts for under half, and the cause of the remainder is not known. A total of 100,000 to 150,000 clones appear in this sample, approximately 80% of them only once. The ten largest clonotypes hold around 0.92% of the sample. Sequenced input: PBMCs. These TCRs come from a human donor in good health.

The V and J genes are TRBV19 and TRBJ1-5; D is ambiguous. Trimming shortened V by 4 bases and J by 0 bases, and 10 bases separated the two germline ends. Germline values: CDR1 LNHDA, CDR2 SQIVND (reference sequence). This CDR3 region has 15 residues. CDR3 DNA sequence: TGTGCCAGTAGTAAACAACGAAATAGCAATCAGCCCCAGCATTTT. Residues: CASSKQRNSNQPQHF.

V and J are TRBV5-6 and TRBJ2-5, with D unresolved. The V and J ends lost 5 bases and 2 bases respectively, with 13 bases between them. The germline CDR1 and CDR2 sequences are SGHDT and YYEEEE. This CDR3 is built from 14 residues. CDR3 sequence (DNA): TGTGCCAGCAGACCCCTGGGCCAACAAGAGACCCAGTACTTC. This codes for CASRPLGQQETQYF. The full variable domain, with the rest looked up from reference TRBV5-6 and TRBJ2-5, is DAGVTQSPTHLIKTRGQQVTLRCSPKSGHDTVSWYQQALGQGPQFIFQYYEEEERQRGNFPDRFSGHQFPNYSSELNVNALLLGDSALYLCASRPLGQQETQYFGPGTRLLVL.

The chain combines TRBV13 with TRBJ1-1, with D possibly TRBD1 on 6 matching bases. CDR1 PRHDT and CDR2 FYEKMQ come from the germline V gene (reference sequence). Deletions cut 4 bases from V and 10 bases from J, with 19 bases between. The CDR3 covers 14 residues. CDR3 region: CASSSTGVGGGAFF. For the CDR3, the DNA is TGTGCCAGCAGCTCGACAGGCGTCGGCGGTGGAGCTTTCTTT. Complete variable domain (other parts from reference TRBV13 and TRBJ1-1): AAGVIQSPRHLIKEKRETATLKCYPIPRHDTVYWYQQGPGQDPQFLISFYEKMQSDKGSIPDRFSAQQFSDYHSELNMSSLELGDSALYFCASSSTGVGGGAFFGQGTRLTVV.

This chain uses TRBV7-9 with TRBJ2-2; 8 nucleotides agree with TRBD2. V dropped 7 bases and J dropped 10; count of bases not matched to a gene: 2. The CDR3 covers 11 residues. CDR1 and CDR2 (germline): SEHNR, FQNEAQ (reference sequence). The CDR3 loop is CASTGGQELFF. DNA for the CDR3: TGTGCCAGCACGGGGGGGCAGGAGCTGTTTTTT.

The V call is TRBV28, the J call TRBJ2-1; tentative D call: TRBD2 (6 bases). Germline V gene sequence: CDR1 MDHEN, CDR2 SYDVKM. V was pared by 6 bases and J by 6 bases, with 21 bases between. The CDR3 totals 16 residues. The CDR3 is CASSTAGTPPGNEQFF. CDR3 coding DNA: TGTGCCAGCAGCACCGCCGGGACTCCTCCGGGCAATGAGCAGTTCTTC.

CDR3 protein: CASSLRQGGQPQHF. The DNA of the CDR3 is TGCGCCAGCAGCCTCCGACAGGGGGGTCAGCCCCAGCATTTT. The genes are TRBV4-1 and TRBJ1-5; 9 bases are shared with TRBD1. J lost 6 bases, V lost 4 bases, and 4 bases had no gene match. Looked up from germline, CDR1 is MGHRA and CDR2 is YSYEKL. The CDR3 length is 14 residues.

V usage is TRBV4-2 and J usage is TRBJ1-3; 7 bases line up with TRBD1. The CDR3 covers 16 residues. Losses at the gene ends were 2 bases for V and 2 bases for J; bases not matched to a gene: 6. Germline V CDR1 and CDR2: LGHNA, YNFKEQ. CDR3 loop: CASSQKPTGAGNTIYF. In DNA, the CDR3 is TGTGCCAGCAGCCAAAAACCCACAGGGGCTGGAAACACCATATATTTT.

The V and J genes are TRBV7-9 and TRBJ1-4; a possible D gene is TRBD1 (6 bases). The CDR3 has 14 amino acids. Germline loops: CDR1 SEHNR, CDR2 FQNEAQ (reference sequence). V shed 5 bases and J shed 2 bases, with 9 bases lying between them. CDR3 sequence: CASSPRGTNEKLFF. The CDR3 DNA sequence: TGTGCCAGCAGCCCGAGGGGGACTAATGAAAAACTGTTTTTT. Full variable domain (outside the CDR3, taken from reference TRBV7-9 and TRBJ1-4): DTGVSQNPRHKITKRGQNVTFRCDPISEHNRLYWYRQTLGQGPEFLTYFQNEAQLEKSRLLSDRFSAERPKGSFSTLEIQRTEQGDSAMYLCASSPRGTNEKLFFGSGTQLSVL.